What follows are 11 T cell receptor beta chains derived from one specimen sequenced in a study of shared clonotypes between healthy human individuals (dated by TCRdb to 2018 to 2021). The method was the immunoSEQ multiplex PCR assay. As stored in TCRdb, this immuneACCESS dataset retains in-frame rearrangements with V and J assigned. A fraction of the clones does not appear; measured against another copy, unresolved V genes explain less than half of the discrepancy, and the remainder lacks a known reason. The sample table holds about 2.3 million clones, of which approximately 90% were seen once. In total, the top ten clones hold 0.37% of the sample. Specimen: naive CD4+ T cells from PBMCs. This specimen's cell subset or site label, interpreted: CD45RA+ positively selected. All receptors derive from a young man in good health. Some clones in this sample may be carry-over from other donors' samples.

The genes are TRBV2 and TRBJ1-2; D is undetermined. The CDR3 consists of 14 residues. Germline V gene sequence: CDR1 SNHLY, CDR2 FYNNEI. V dropped 3 bases and J dropped 3 bases, with 11 bases sitting between them. The CDR3 spells CASSENSVDYGYTF. The CDR3 region has the DNA TGTGCCAGCAGTGAGAACAGTGTGGACTATGGCTACACCTTC.

About this clone itself: This sample also contains other DNA sequences that code for the same CDR3. The V call is TRBV30, the J call TRBJ1-1; no reliable D call. Trimming pared 1 base from V and 2 bases from J, leaving 8 bases between. CDR1 is GTSNPN and CDR2 is SVGIG in the germline V gene (reference sequence). The CDR3 is made up of 13 amino acids. CDR3 protein: CAWSGQLNTEAFF. DNA for the CDR3: TGTGCCTGGAGTGGGCAGCTCAACACTGAAGCTTTCTTT.

The chain uses TRBV19 and TRBJ1-4; 12 nucleotides agree with TRBD1. The CDR3 has 16 amino acids. The trim removed 6 bases at V and 8 bases at J, leaving 10 bases unmatched. CDR1 is LNHDA and CDR2 is SQIVND in the germline V gene (reference sequence). CDR3 sequence reads: CASSRDRGQEGEKLFF. CDR3 DNA: TGTGCCAGTAGCCGGGACAGGGGGCAAGAGGGCGAAAAACTGTTTTTT.

The DNA of the CDR3 is TGTGCCAGCAGTTTAGGACCGAGATACGAGCAGTACTTC. It yields the protein CASSLGPRYEQYF. The chain couples TRBV27 to TRBJ2-7; no reliable D call. Germline V lookup: CDR1 MNHEY, CDR2 SMNVEV (reference sequence). Trimming stripped 2 bases from V and 4 bases from J, with 9 bases between. CDR3 length equals 13 residues.

Comment on this clone: One end of the junction fails to match germline, which may point to a read error. V is TRBV2 and J is TRBJ2-4; 8 bases line up with TRBD2. Germline-derived CDR1 and CDR2 are SNHLY and FYNNEI. This CDR3 is built from 12 residues. The CDR3 sequence is CASTPGGGAGHF. CDR3 coding DNA: TGTGCCAGCACACCCGGGGGGGGCGCGGGACACTTC. The full variable domain, rest sourced from reference TRBV2 and TRBJ2-4, is EPEVTQTPSHQVTQMGQEVILRCVPISNHLYFYWYRQILGQKVEFLVSFYNNEISEKSEIFDDQFSVERPDGSNFTLKIRSTKLEDSAMYFCASTPGGGAGHFGAGTRLSVL.

The J gene is TRBJ1-2, the V gene TRBV27; 7 nucleotides agree with TRBD1. Germline-derived CDR1 and CDR2 are MNHEY and SMNVEV (reference sequence). CDR3 length: 15 residues. The V and J ends lost 6 bases and 6 bases, in that order; junction bases with no gene match: 13. The CDR3 DNA is TGTGCCAGCAGCTTGGTCTACGACAGGGTTGATGGCTACACCTTC. Encoded protein: CASSLVYDRVDGYTF.

The chain links TRBV30 to TRBJ2-2, with D tentatively TRBD1 or TRBD2 (6 bases each). CDR1 is GTSNPN, CDR2 SVGIG, per germline (reference sequence). The CDR3 has 15 amino acids. V was pared by 4 bases and J by 1 base, with 13 bases between. The CDR3: CAWKGGKGNTGELFF. The CDR3 nucleotides read TGTGCCTGGAAAGGGGGGAAGGGGAACACCGGGGAGCTGTTTTTT.

This clone was recorded a few times. The rearrangement links TRBV5-6 to TRBJ1-2; 8 positions agree with TRBD1. This CDR3 spans 13 amino acids. Germline values: CDR1 SGHDT, CDR2 YYEEEE. V lost 4 bases and J lost 5; bases outside the gene matches: 4. The CDR3 reads CASSRDRRYGYTF. For the CDR3, the DNA is TGTGCCAGCAGCCGGGACAGGCGATATGGCTACACCTTC.

J is TRBJ2-3 and V is TRBV9; D gene ambiguous. Per germline, CDR1 SGDLS and CDR2 YYNGEE. This CDR3 has 14 amino acids. V was shortened by 3 bases and J by 4 bases, with 12 bases between the two germline ends. In DNA form, the CDR3 reads TGTGCCAGCAGCGAGACCCCCTGGCCAGATACGCAGTATTTT. Translated, it gives CASSETPWPDTQYF.

J is TRBJ1-2 and V is TRBV6-6; D is uncertain. The CDR3 consists of 14 residues. Germline V gene lookup returns CDR1 MNHNY and CDR2 SVGAGI (reference sequence). V lost 0 bases and J lost 5, with 10 bases in between. CDR3 amino acids: CASSYSKEGYGYTF. DNA of the CDR3: TGTGCCAGCAGTTACTCGAAAGAGGGATATGGCTACACCTTC.

The rearrangement uses TRBV19 and TRBJ2-3; 14 bases fit TRBD2. The CDR3 is 15 residues long. Germline-derived CDR1 and CDR2 are LNHDA and SQIVND (reference sequence). The V gene end was trimmed by 7 bases and the J gene end by 4 bases; junction bases not matched to a gene: 4. Here the CDR3 reads CASTRLAGGADTQYF. For the CDR3, the DNA is TGTGCCAGTACCCGACTAGCGGGAGGGGCAGATACGCAGTATTTT.